This T cell receptor beta chain was sequenced for a study of monozygotic twins with inflammatory bowel disease. CDR3 size: 16 residues. Germline V CDR1 and CDR2: DFQATT, SNEGSKA (reference sequence). Incorporation of UMIs carrying a 6-nucleotide sample barcode was performed by template switching. TCRdb reanalyzed the 5' RACE reads, giving one entry per CDR3 protein sequence and no DNA. The sample data list about 160,000 distinct CDR3 sequences. Study-level results: Diversity of TCRbeta measured by inverse Simpson was lower in IBD patients than in healthy co-twins. For IBD patients, clonotypes shared with others were fewer than for healthy twins, especially with disease activity.

Collection of a roughly 2.5 ml blood sample took place per donor. Comments on this clonotype: Its antigen is unknown.

This clonotype originated in a human donor with ulcerative colitis or Crohn's disease, or a healthy co-twin of an affected twin (not recorded which). Source material: blood. The chain employs TRBV20-1 and TRBJ2-3; the TRBD2 assignment by TCRdb is unverifiable without DNA. The CDR3 protein is CSAATSGVSSTDTQYF.